This T cell receptor (beta chain) appears in the sequencing data of a study of immune heterogeneity within non-small cell lung tumors (dated 2018 in TCRdb). Some background on the complete study: Histology comprised several squamous cell carcinomas, roughly ten non-squamous carcinomas and 1 tumor not otherwise specified. TCR repertoires were analyzed from some 56 tumor loci of 15 or so patients, while transcriptome data covered only 44 loci from about twelve patients. For mutant peptides 8 to 11 amino acids long, netMHCpan-3.0 predicted neoantigen binding to the HLA alleles of each patient. To examine intratumoral immune heterogeneity, the study used whole-exome sequencing, RNA-seq and TCR beta repertoire sequencing on multiple spatially distinct regions of each NSCLC tumor.

Worth noting for this clonotype: It lacks a known antigen. No base-level quality is on record; no much larger clone is a single base apart.

The investigation overall reported the following: Local T-cell repertoire clonality showed a statistically significant but moderate positive correlation with local tumor mutational burden (R about 0.35). Within a patient, the same dominant CDR3B clonotypes appeared at multiple loci, but different tumor locations also contained unique high-frequency clones. For the most part, high-frequency TCR beta clonotypes differed from one individual patient to another.

The TCR beta CDR3 region was amplified with a multiplex PCR system whose first round ran for 9 to 10 cycles using 32 V-gene forward primers and 13 J-gene reverse primers. A QIAGEN Multiplex PCR Kit was used for first-round PCR, and the primer sequences were filed in Chinese patent CN105087789A. Illumina universal primers were attached in a second round of PCR run with the Phusion High-Fidelity PCR Kit. TCR libraries were paired-end sequenced at 151 bp read length on the Illumina HiSeq X Ten platform. Per the source publication's procedure: Cutadapt removed reads without multiplex PCR primers, PEAR merged read pairs, and MiXCR with default settings called CDR3 regions. Repertoire diversity used Shannon entropy, and clonality was computed as one minus Shannon entropy divided by ln of productive unique sequence count. A clonotype counted as a dominant or high-frequency T-cell clone when its frequency was 0.5% or higher. The raw public data were reprocessed by TCRdb itself: fastp quality trimming at Q25, MiXCR clonotype calling, in-frame beta chains only. All rows with the same CDR3 protein become a single entry with the most common DNA and genes. None of the V and J calls come from the authors' own analysis; TCRdb made them. The sample contains more than 9,500 distinct CDR3 sequences, around 29% of them found a single time. The ten largest clones capture roughly 12% of the sample.

For CDR1 and CDR2, the germline V gene (reference sequence) lists LNHDA and SQIVND. The CDR3 measures 12 amino acids from cysteine to phenylalanine. Left in the record is the CDR3 DNA by itself, 36 bases read in frame from the first base. The germline ends are 10 bases apart after V is trimmed by 6 bases and J by 6 bases. Genomic DNA was extracted from bulk tumor tissue and used as the TCR template, and approximately 600 ng gDNA was amplified per sample. During surgery, multiple biopsies were taken from each primary tumor, with sampling sites spaced as far apart as possible within the tumor mass. The study cohort was described as untreated, and patients were newly diagnosed NSCLC cases undergoing curative surgery. The donor group was made up of about 14 newly diagnosed non-small cell lung cancer patients undergoing surgery with curative intent. The resected tumor masses were reviewed by two independent pathologists. Only high-quality DNA and RNA samples were carried forward to sequencing.

Sequenced: lung tumor tissue. This clonotype originated in a man in his 60s with non-small cell lung cancer. The sequence joins TRBV19 to TRBJ2-3, with the D gene too uncertain to name. The CDR3 here reads CASSPFGDTQYF. The nucleotides are TGTGCCAGTAGCCCCTTTGGGGATACGCAGTATTTT.